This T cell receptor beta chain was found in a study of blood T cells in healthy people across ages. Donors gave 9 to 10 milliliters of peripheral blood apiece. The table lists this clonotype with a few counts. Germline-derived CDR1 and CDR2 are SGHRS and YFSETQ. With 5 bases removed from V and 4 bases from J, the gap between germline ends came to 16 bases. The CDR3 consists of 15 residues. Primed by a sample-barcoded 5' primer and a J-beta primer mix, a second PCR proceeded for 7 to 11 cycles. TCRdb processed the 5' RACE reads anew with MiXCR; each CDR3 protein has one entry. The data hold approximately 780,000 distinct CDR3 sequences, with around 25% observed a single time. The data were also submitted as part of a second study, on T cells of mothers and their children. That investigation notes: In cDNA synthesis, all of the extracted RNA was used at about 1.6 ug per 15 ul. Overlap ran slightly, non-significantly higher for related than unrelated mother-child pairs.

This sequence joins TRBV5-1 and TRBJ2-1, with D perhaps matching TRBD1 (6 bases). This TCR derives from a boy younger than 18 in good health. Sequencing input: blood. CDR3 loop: CASRPPGQSYNEQFF. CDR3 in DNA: TGCGCCAGCAGGCCCCCGGGACAATCGTACAATGAGCAGTTCTTC.